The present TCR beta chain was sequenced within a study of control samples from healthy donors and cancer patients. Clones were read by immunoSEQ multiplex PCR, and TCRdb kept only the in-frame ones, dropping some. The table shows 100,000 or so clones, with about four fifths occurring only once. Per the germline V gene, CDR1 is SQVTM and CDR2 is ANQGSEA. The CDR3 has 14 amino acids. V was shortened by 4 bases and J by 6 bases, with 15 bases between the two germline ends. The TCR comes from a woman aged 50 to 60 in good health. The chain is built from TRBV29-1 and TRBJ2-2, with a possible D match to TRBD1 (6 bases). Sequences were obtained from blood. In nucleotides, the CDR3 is TGCAGCGTTGTGGTGGGGGCGGGCGCCGGGGAGCTGTTTTTT. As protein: CSVVVGAGAGELFF.